This record covers a single TCR beta chain. The data were taken from a study of radiation and T cells in renal cell carcinoma. The sample's time point: blood 2 weeks post-SBRT. As for treatment: 15 Gy SBRT to primary tumor, nephrectomy 4 weeks later. The table came from immunoSEQ multiplex PCR; TCRdb's copy has only in-frame clones and leaves some out. The repertoire holds roughly 120,000 clones, about 81% seen once, with approximately 2% in the top ten. V gave up 9 bases and J gave up 0 bases, with 18 bases separating them. The CDR3 contains 16 residues. Germline values: CDR1 SGDLS, CDR2 YYNGEE. This receptor was identified in a woman aged 60-75 years with renal cell carcinoma. The V call is TRBV9, the J call TRBJ2-2; no reliable D call. The sample consisted of blood, taken from a patient whose treatment included radiotherapy and nephrectomy. The CDR3 sequence is CATLIGRIANTGELFF. The CDR3 DNA reads as TGTGCCACCCTAATCGGACGGATAGCGAACACCGGGGAGCTGTTTTTT.